The sequence of this T cell receptor beta chain was determined in a study of untreated major depressive disorder. The protocol was immunoSEQ multiplex PCR, while the TCRdb copy is restricted to in-frame clones and leaves out a portion. The repertoire holds under 30,000 clones, with about 89% as singletons. About 31 ml of blood was drawn into EDTA tubes. From thawed PBMCs, CD4+ T cells were purified by negative selection. About 95% CD4+ purity was typical by flow cytometry. The clonotype was recovered from a young woman with major depressive disorder. The sequenced material came from CD4+ T cells from PBMCs.

CDR3 residues: CASNQGTTREQFF. In DNA form, the CDR3 reads TGTGCCAGCAATCAGGGGACTACAAGAGAGCAGTTCTTC. The V gene is TRBV2, the J gene TRBJ2-1; possible D gene TRBD2, 7 bases. This CDR3 spans 13 amino acids. Germline V gene data show CDR1 as SNHLY and CDR2 as FYNNEI. Trimming took off 7 bases at V and 10 bases at J, with 17 bases between the two ends.